The 2 T cell receptor beta chains in this list originate from one sample, sequenced in a study of blood T cell repertoires in COVID-19. The table came from immunoSEQ multiplex PCR; TCRdb's copy has only in-frame clones and leaves some out. Of 120,000 to 150,000 clones in the sample, roughly four fifths were seen once. Sequencing was carried out using peripheral blood. These receptors all come from a human donor in a cohort sampled during active COVID-19.

V usage is TRBV5-1 and J usage is TRBJ1-2, with TRBD1 matching 8 bases. Germline CDR1 reads SGHRS; CDR2 reads YFSETQ. CDR3 length equals 14 residues. The J segment lost 3 bases and the V segment lost 4 bases, leaving 5 bases of the junction unmatched. CDR3 sequence: CASSRTGGDYGYTF. CDR3 sequence (DNA): TGCGCCAGCAGCAGAACAGGGGGGGACTATGGCTACACCTTC.

The chain joins TRBV19 to TRBJ2-3; 8 nucleotides line up with TRBD2. The CDR3 length is 16 residues. Germline lookup yields CDR1 LNHDA and CDR2 SQIVND (reference sequence). Trimming cost V 3 bases and J 7 bases; bases outside gene matches: 12. CDR3 DNA: TGTGCCAGTAGTATTGCAGTCACTAGCGGCCCCTATACGCAGTATTTT. It is translated as CASSIAVTSGPYTQYF.